This entry lists 4 T cell receptor beta chains sequenced from one sample in a study of blood T cell repertoires in COVID-19. Measured with immunoSEQ multiplex PCR; TCRdb has only the in-frame clones, and not every one. This table has some 260,000 clones, 65% to 90% appearing once. The sample was PBMCs or T cells enriched from blood (not recorded which). Receptor source: a man in his forties who had recovered from COVID-19.

V and J are TRBV5-1 and TRBJ1-4; the match to TRBD1 covers 11 bases. CDR3 size: 16 residues. Germline V gene data show CDR1 as SGHRS and CDR2 as YFSETQ. J lost 4 bases, V lost 4 bases, and 6 bases had no gene match. The CDR3 protein is CASSRTGGESNEKLFF. The CDR3 DNA is TGCGCCAGCAGCAGGACAGGGGGCGAGAGTAATGAAAAACTGTTTTTT. The full variable domain, with the rest looked up from reference TRBV5-1 and TRBJ1-4, is KAGVTQTPRYLIKTRGQQVTLSCSPISGHRSVSWYQQTPGQGLQFLFEYFSETQRNKGNFPGRFSGRQFSNSRSEMNVSTLELGDSALYLCASSRTGGESNEKLFFGSGTQLSVL.

J is TRBJ2-2 and V is TRBV2; 8 bases are a match to TRBD1. CDR1 is SNHLY, CDR2 FYNNEI, per germline. The junction had 9 bases not matched to a gene; V was cut back by 7 bases and J by 5 bases. The CDR3 runs 15 residues. In DNA, the CDR3 is TGTGCCAGCACTGGACAGGGTGTAAAAACCGGGGAGCTGTTTTTT. Translating it yields CASTGQGVKTGELFF.

The chain links TRBV5-1 to TRBJ2-3, with D possibly being TRBD2 (6 bases). V dropped 0 bases and J dropped 3 bases, with 11 bases sitting between them. The germline V gene has CDR1 SGHRS and CDR2 YFSETQ. There are 15 residues in the CDR3. DNA for the CDR3: TGCGCCAGCAGCTTGGCGGGGGTCCCTACAGATACGCAGTATTTT. This encodes CASSLAGVPTDTQYF.

The gene calls are TRBV11-2 and TRBJ1-3; D is unclear. Germline V gene sequence: CDR1 SGHAT, CDR2 FQNNGV. The CDR3 loop spans 14 amino acids. V was cut by 1 base and J by 3 bases, with 7 bases left in between. This CDR3 is CASSLVRGGNTIYF. CDR3 nucleotide sequence: TGTGCCAGCAGCTTAGTTCGGGGTGGAAACACCATATATTTT. Filled out from reference TRBV11-2 and TRBJ1-3, the complete variable domain reads EAGVAQSPRYKIIEKRQSVAFWCNPISGHATLYWYQQILGQGPKLLIQFQNNGVVDDSQLPKDRFSAERLKGVDSTLKIQPAKLEDSAVYLCASSLVRGGNTIYFGEGSWLTVV.